This T cell receptor beta chain was sequenced in a study of Graves' ophthalmopathy and Graves' hyperthyroidism. Moderate-to-severe activity, CAS ≥3, NOSPECS ≥4 and a duration under 3 months were seen in donors with ophthalmopathy. The table lists this clonotype with many counts. Using RNA transcripts, the TCR beta CDR3 regions were amplified. HTBI primers primed a first-round RT-PCR, and a second-round multiplex PCR followed. TCRdb independently ran MiXCR on the multiplex PCR reads; one entry per CDR3 protein. The data contain about 480,000 distinct CDR3 sequences, about an eighth of them seen just once; the ten biggest clones take up 8% to 10%. V lost 4 bases, J lost 6 bases, and 4 bases stayed unmatched. This CDR3 is 15 amino acids long. Germline-derived CDR1 and CDR2 are LNHDA and SQIVND (reference sequence).

The V call is TRBV19, the J call TRBJ1-6; TRBD1 agrees at 9 bases. The clonotype comes from a woman aged 25-40 years with Graves' ophthalmopathy. Sequences were obtained from blood. In nucleotides, the CDR3 is TGTGCCAGTAGTACCCGGACAGGGGTTAATTCACCCCTCCACTTT. It codes for CASSTRTGVNSPLHF.